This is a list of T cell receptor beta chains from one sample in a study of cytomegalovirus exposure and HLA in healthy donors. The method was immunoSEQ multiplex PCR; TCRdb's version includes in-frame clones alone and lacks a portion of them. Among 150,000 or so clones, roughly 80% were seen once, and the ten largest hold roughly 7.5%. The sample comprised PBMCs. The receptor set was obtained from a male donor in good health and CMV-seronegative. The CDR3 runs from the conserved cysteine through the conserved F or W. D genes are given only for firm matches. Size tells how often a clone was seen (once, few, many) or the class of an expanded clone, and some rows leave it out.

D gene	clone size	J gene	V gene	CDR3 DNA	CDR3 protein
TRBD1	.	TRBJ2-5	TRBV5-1	TGCGCCAGCAGCCTATTCAGGGGGCAAGAGACCCAGTACTTC	CASSLFRGQETQYF
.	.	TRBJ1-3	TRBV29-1	TGCAGCGTCGCTGAGGGTGGAGGCCCTGGAAACACCATATATTTT	CSVAEGGGPGNTIYF
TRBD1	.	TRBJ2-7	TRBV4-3	TGCGCCAGCAGCCAAGGACAGGGGCCGTCCTACGAGCAGTACTTC	CASSQGQGPSYEQYF
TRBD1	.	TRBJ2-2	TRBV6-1	TGTGCCAGCAGGAGGGACAGTCCGAACACCGGGGAGCTGTTTTTT	CASRRDSPNTGELFF
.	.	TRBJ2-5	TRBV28	TGTGCCAGCAGTTCGATATCTGACAGACCCGAAGAGACCCAGTACTTC	CASSSISDRPEETQYF
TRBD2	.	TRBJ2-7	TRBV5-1	TGCGCCAGCAGCTTCGCTAGCGGGGGGTATTACGAGCAGTACTTC	CASSFASGGYYEQYF
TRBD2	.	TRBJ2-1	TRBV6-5	TGTGCCAGCAGACCACTAGCGGGGAGGGACAATGAGCAGTTCTTC	CASRPLAGRDNEQFF
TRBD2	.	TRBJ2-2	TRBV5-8	TGTGCCAGCAGCCTCCCCTTACTAGCGACGAACACCGGGGAGCTGTTTTTT	CASSLPLLATNTGELFF
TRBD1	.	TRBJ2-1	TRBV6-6	TGTGCCAGCAGTCCGGGACAGGGCAATGAGCAGTTCTTC	CASSPGQGNEQFF
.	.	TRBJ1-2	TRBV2	TGTGCCAGCAGTGAACGGGGGGCGGGTGGCTACACCTTC	CASSERGAGGYTF
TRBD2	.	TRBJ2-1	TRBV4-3	TGCGCCAGCAGCCAAGATGGGGGGGGCTCCTACAATGAGCAGTTCTTC	CASSQDGGGSYNEQFF
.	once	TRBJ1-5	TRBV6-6	TGTGCCAGCATGGTCCAGGGGTATAGCAATCAGCCCCAGCATTTT	CASMVQGYSNQPQHF
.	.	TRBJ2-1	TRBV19	TGTGCCAGTATTGACTCCGGGACAAGGGCCTACAATGAGCAGTTCTTC	CASIDSGTRAYNEQFF
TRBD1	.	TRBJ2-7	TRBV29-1	TGCAGCGTTGTAGGGACAGCATCCTACGAGCAGTACTTC	CSVVGTASYEQYF
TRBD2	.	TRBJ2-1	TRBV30	TGTGCCCTCGGGGGGGCGAGCATGTTCTTC	CALGGASMFF
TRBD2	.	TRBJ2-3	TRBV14	TGTGCCAGCAGCCAAGCGGGTCTAGCGGGAGGGTCAGATACGCAGTATTTT	CASSQAGLAGGSDTQYF
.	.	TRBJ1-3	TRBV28	TGTGCCAGCAGTCCCGGGGGGACAAGCTCTGGAAACACCATATATTTT	CASSPGGTSSGNTIYF
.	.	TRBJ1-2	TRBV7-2	TGTGCCAGCAGCGGAGACAGGCATGGCTACACCTTC	CASSGDRHGYTF
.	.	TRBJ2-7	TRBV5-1	TGCGCCAGCAGCTTGAAGGATGCCGGGAACTACGAGCAGTACTTC	CASSLKDAGNYEQYF
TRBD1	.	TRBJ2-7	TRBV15	TGTGCCACCAGCATTGACAGGGGCTCCTACGAGCAGTACTTC	CATSIDRGSYEQYF
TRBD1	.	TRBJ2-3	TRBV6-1	TGTGCCACTCGTAGGGGGCTGGATACGCAGTATTTT	CATRRGLDTQYF
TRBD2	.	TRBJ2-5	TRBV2	TGTGCCAGCACTTCCGGGACTAGCGGCCCTAAAGAGACCCAGTACTTC	CASTSGTSGPKETQYF
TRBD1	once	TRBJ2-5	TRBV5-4	TGTGCCAGCAGCCCCGACAGGGGCTTCCAAGAGACCCAGTACTTC	CASSPDRGFQETQYF
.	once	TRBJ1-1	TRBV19	TGTGCCAGTAGTATAAGCGGTGGGCGGAACACTGAAGCTTTCTTT	CASSISGGRNTEAFF
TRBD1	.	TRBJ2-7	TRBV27	TGTGCCAGCAGGAGGCAGGGGGCCCCTCACGAGCAGTACTTC	CASRRQGAPHEQYF
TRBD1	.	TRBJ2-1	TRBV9	TGTGCCAGCAGCGTAGAAGAGGGGGCGACTACCGAGCAGTTCTTC	CASSVEEGATTEQFF
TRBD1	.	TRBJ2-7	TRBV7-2	TGTGCCAGCACCGCCATTGGGACAGGGACTTACGAGCAGTACTTC	CASTAIGTGTYEQYF
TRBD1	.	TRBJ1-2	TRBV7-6	TGTGCCAGCAGCGGAGCCGGGACAGGGGTAGGCTACACCTTC	CASSGAGTGVGYTF